This is a list of T cell receptor beta chains from one sample in a study of shared clonotypes between healthy human individuals. Some clones are missing from TCRdb's copy, which holds only in-frame ones; the method was immunoSEQ multiplex PCR. The data contain about 2.2 million clones, around 93% of them singletons. Sample: naive CD8+ T cells from PBMCs. The source of these receptors is a man between 18 and 29 years old in good health. Some clones in this sample may be carry-over from other donors' samples. Each CDR3 is given with its conserved first and last residue. The order of the fields is V gene, clone size, D gene, J gene, CDR3 DNA, CDR3 protein. The D gene is left open where the match is weak. Size is stated for part of the rows, as once, few or many counts, or as a class when the clone is expanded.

V gene: TRBV29-1
clone size: .
D gene: .
J gene: TRBJ2-5
CDR3 DNA: TGCAGCGTCCGAGTGGAGACCCAGTACTTC
CDR3 protein: CSVRVETQYF

V gene: TRBV30
clone size: .
D gene: .
J gene: TRBJ2-7
CDR3 DNA: TGTGCCTGGAGTTCATCCCTGGTGGACGAGCAGTACTTC
CDR3 protein: CAWSSSLVDEQYF

V gene: TRBV6-6
clone size: .
D gene: TRBD1
J gene: TRBJ1-1
CDR3 DNA: TGTGCCAGCACACCGACAGGGATGAACACTGAAGCTTTCTTT
CDR3 protein: CASTPTGMNTEAFF

V gene: TRBV14
clone size: .
D gene: .
J gene: TRBJ1-3
CDR3 DNA: TGTGCCACCTACACGGCAGGGACCATATATTTT
CDR3 protein: CATYTAGTIYF

V gene: TRBV6-6
clone size: .
D gene: TRBD2
J gene: TRBJ2-3
CDR3 DNA: TGTGCCAGCATTACTAAGCGGGAGGCAGAAGATACGCAGTATTTT
CDR3 protein: CASITKREAEDTQYF

V gene: TRBV10-1
clone size: .
D gene: TRBD2
J gene: TRBJ2-1
CDR3 DNA: TGCGCCAGCAGCATAGCGGGAGAAGAACAGTTCTTC
CDR3 protein: CASSIAGEEQFF

V gene: TRBV7-7
clone size: .
D gene: .
J gene: TRBJ2-6
CDR3 DNA: TGTGCCAGCAGCTTAGGTCCCTCTGGGGCCAACGTCCTGACTTTC
CDR3 protein: CASSLGPSGANVLTF

V gene: TRBV9
clone size: .
D gene: TRBD2
J gene: TRBJ2-6
CDR3 DNA: TGTGCCAGCAGCGTGACAGGGGAGACTAGCGGGAGGATCCTACCCTCTGGGGCCAACGTCCTGACTTTC
CDR3 protein: CASSVTGETSGRILPSGANVLTF

V gene: TRBV6-1
clone size: .
D gene: .
J gene: TRBJ2-7
CDR3 DNA: TGTGCCAGCAGGTGGGGGACCGGGACACCATACGAGCAGTACTTC
CDR3 protein: CASRWGTGTPYEQYF

V gene: TRBV27
clone size: .
D gene: .
J gene: TRBJ2-7
CDR3 DNA: TGTGCCAGCAGTTTTCGGGGAATCGGGTACGAGCAGTACTTC
CDR3 protein: CASSFRGIGYEQYF

V gene: TRBV9
clone size: .
D gene: TRBD1
J gene: TRBJ2-7
CDR3 DNA: TGTGCCAGCAACGGGCAGGGGGATCCCTACGAGCAGTACTTC
CDR3 protein: CASNGQGDPYEQYF

V gene: TRBV4-3
clone size: .
D gene: .
J gene: TRBJ2-7
CDR3 DNA: TGCGCCAGCAGCCAATCGACCGGGTTTCCCCCCTACGAGCAGTACTTC
CDR3 protein: CASSQSTGFPPYEQYF

V gene: TRBV29-1
clone size: .
D gene: .
J gene: TRBJ2-1
CDR3 DNA: TGCAGCGTTGAAGATTCGGGGGCGAGGGTCGGTGAGCAGTTCTTC
CDR3 protein: CSVEDSGARVGEQFF

V gene: TRBV7-9
clone size: .
D gene: .
J gene: TRBJ2-1
CDR3 DNA: TGTGCCAGCAGCTTGAGCCGACCGGAGCAGTTCTTC
CDR3 protein: CASSLSRPEQFF

V gene: TRBV28
clone size: .
D gene: .
J gene: TRBJ1-1
CDR3 DNA: TGTGCCAGCAGTTTATGGGAGAGGGGGAACACTGAAGCTTTCTTT
CDR3 protein: CASSLWERGNTEAFF

V gene: TRBV27
clone size: once
D gene: .
J gene: TRBJ2-7
CDR3 DNA: TGTGCCAGCAGTTTTTCGAAGTCCTACGAGCAGTACTTC
CDR3 protein: CASSFSKSYEQYF

V gene: TRBV7-6
clone size: .
D gene: TRBD2
J gene: TRBJ2-7
CDR3 DNA: TGTGCCAGCAGCTTAGTACCTTTGTCGGGGGGACTAGCGGGAGTTAACGAGCAGTACTTC
CDR3 protein: CASSLVPLSGGLAGVNEQYF

V gene: TRBV12-2
clone size: few
D gene: .
J gene: TRBJ1-1
CDR3 DNA: TGTGCAAGTCGCTTAGCGTGCGGCCCTGAAGCTTTCTTT
CDR3 protein: CASRLACGPEAFF

V gene: TRBV6-5
clone size: .
D gene: TRBD1
J gene: TRBJ1-4
CDR3 DNA: TGTGCCAGCAGCTCTGCAGGGGGATCAAGTGAAAAACTGTTTTTT
CDR3 protein: CASSSAGGSSEKLFF

V gene: TRBV7-8
clone size: once
D gene: TRBD2
J gene: TRBJ2-7
CDR3 DNA: TGTGCCAGCAGCCGGACTAGCGGGGACTACGAGCAGTACTTC
CDR3 protein: CASSRTSGDYEQYF

V gene: TRBV19
clone size: .
D gene: .
J gene: TRBJ1-4
CDR3 DNA: TGTGCCAGTAGTATCAGGCGGGTGGACTTTAATGAAAAACTGTTTTTT
CDR3 protein: CASSIRRVDFNEKLFF

V gene: TRBV7-2
clone size: .
D gene: TRBD2
J gene: TRBJ2-1
CDR3 DNA: TGTGCCAGCAGCTTAGCGGGCAGGACTAGCGGGAGAGACGGGGAGCAGTTCTTC
CDR3 protein: CASSLAGRTSGRDGEQFF

V gene: TRBV19
clone size: .
D gene: TRBD2
J gene: TRBJ2-7
CDR3 DNA: TGTGCCAGTTCGAATCCCTCTAGCGGGAGTAGCTACGAGCAGTACTTC
CDR3 protein: CASSNPSSGSSYEQYF

V gene: TRBV10-2
clone size: .
D gene: TRBD2
J gene: TRBJ2-2
CDR3 DNA: TGCGCCAGCCGCGGGGGCACCGGGGAGCTGTTTTTT
CDR3 protein: CASRGGTGELFF

V gene: TRBV19
clone size: .
D gene: .
J gene: TRBJ1-1
CDR3 DNA: TGTGCCAGTAGTCCCTGGGACTCAGAGGGCACTGAAGCTTTCTTT
CDR3 protein: CASSPWDSEGTEAFF

V gene: TRBV7-3
clone size: .
D gene: .
J gene: TRBJ1-1
CDR3 DNA: TGTGCCAGCAGCCCCCGTTGGGTCAGGCAGGAGGAAGCTTTCTTT
CDR3 protein: CASSPRWVRQEEAFF

V gene: TRBV7-6
clone size: .
D gene: TRBD1
J gene: TRBJ2-1
CDR3 DNA: TGTGCCAGCAGCCCCCGAAGGGGACAGGGTAGCCATGAGCAGTTCTTC
CDR3 protein: CASSPRRGQGSHEQFF

V gene: TRBV5-6
clone size: .
D gene: .
J gene: TRBJ2-1
CDR3 DNA: TGTGCCAGCAGCGTAGCAGGAGGGCAGTTCTTC
CDR3 protein: CASSVAGGQFF

V gene: TRBV7-8
clone size: few
D gene: TRBD1
J gene: TRBJ1-5
CDR3 DNA: TGTGCCAGCGGCGCCGGGACAGGTAATCAGCCCCAGCATTTT
CDR3 protein: CASGAGTGNQPQHF

V gene: TRBV27
clone size: once
D gene: .
J gene: TRBJ2-7
CDR3 DNA: TGTGCCAGCAGTTTTGGGGTCGGTCAGGGTCGGTACGAGCAGTACTTC
CDR3 protein: CASSFGVGQGRYEQYF

V gene: TRBV18
clone size: few
D gene: .
J gene: TRBJ1-1
CDR3 DNA: TGTGCCAGCTTTGATCAGGGTAACACTGAAGCTTTCTTT
CDR3 protein: CASFDQGNTEAFF

V gene: TRBV10-3
clone size: .
D gene: .
J gene: TRBJ2-7
CDR3 DNA: TGTGCCATCACGCCGGAGGATGCCTACGAGCAGTACTTC
CDR3 protein: CAITPEDAYEQYF

V gene: TRBV5-6
clone size: once
D gene: .
J gene: TRBJ1-5
CDR3 DNA: TGTGCCAGCAGCCTGGGGGGTAAACAGCCCCAGCATTTT
CDR3 protein: CASSLGGKQPQHF

V gene: TRBV7-2
clone size: .
D gene: TRBD1
J gene: TRBJ1-1
CDR3 DNA: TGTGCCAGCAGCCCAAGGCTCCGGGACAGGAACACTGAAGCTTTCTTT
CDR3 protein: CASSPRLRDRNTEAFF

V gene: TRBV5-4
clone size: .
D gene: TRBD1
J gene: TRBJ1-1
CDR3 DNA: TGTGCCAGCAGCTTACCGGGACAGGGGTTAACTGAAGCTTTCTTT
CDR3 protein: CASSLPGQGLTEAFF

V gene: TRBV28
clone size: .
D gene: .
J gene: TRBJ2-7
CDR3 DNA: TGTGCCAGCAGAGACCCCGGGGGTGGCTACGAGCAGTACTTC
CDR3 protein: CASRDPGGGYEQYF

V gene: TRBV9
clone size: .
D gene: TRBD1
J gene: TRBJ2-6
CDR3 DNA: TGTGCCAGCATAGGACAGGTCTCTGGGGCCAACGTCCTGACTTTC
CDR3 protein: CASIGQVSGANVLTF

V gene: TRBV19
clone size: .
D gene: .
J gene: TRBJ1-1
CDR3 DNA: TGTGCCAGTAGTATAACATTCGGTAGGGAAGCTTTCTTT
CDR3 protein: CASSITFGREAFF

V gene: TRBV28
clone size: .
D gene: TRBD1
J gene: TRBJ2-2
CDR3 DNA: TGTGCCAGCAGTTTAGGGGGACAGGTAACCGGGGAGCTGTTTTTT
CDR3 protein: CASSLGGQVTGELFF

V gene: TRBV7-9
clone size: .
D gene: .
J gene: TRBJ2-7
CDR3 DNA: TGTGCCAGCAGCAGTGTTACAGTTTTCGGCGAGCAGTACTTC
CDR3 protein: CASSSVTVFGEQYF

V gene: TRBV5-8
clone size: once
D gene: .
J gene: TRBJ2-1
CDR3 DNA: TGTGCCAGCAGGGAAGAAGCGGGCCCCCTGCGAAATGAGCAGTTCTTC
CDR3 protein: CASREEAGPLRNEQFF

V gene: TRBV27
clone size: .
D gene: TRBD1
J gene: TRBJ1-5
CDR3 DNA: TGTGCCAGCAGCCCCCGGACAGGGGCCTTCAATCAGCCCCAGCATTTT
CDR3 protein: CASSPRTGAFNQPQHF

V gene: TRBV14
clone size: .
D gene: .
J gene: TRBJ2-1
CDR3 DNA: TGTGCCAGCAGCCAAGATTTCGGGGGAGAGGACAATGAGCAGTTCTTC
CDR3 protein: CASSQDFGGEDNEQFF

V gene: TRBV9
clone size: .
D gene: .
J gene: TRBJ2-7
CDR3 DNA: TGTGCCAGCAGCCCGGACGGGGGAAGCCACTACGAGCAGTACTTC
CDR3 protein: CASSPDGGSHYEQYF

V gene: TRBV10-3
clone size: .
D gene: .
J gene: TRBJ1-2
CDR3 DNA: TGTGCCATCAGTGAGTTGGCAGGAGATGGCTACACCTTC
CDR3 protein: CAISELAGDGYTF

V gene: TRBV19
clone size: .
D gene: .
J gene: TRBJ2-5
CDR3 DNA: TGTGCCAGTAGTATAATGAGTGCGCAGACCCAGTACTTC
CDR3 protein: CASSIMSAQTQYF

V gene: TRBV27
clone size: .
D gene: TRBD2
J gene: TRBJ2-7
CDR3 DNA: TGTGCCAGCAGGAATAGCGGGGCTGGTGGCTACGAGCAGTACTTC
CDR3 protein: CASRNSGAGGYEQYF

V gene: TRBV7-2
clone size: .
D gene: TRBD1
J gene: TRBJ2-1
CDR3 DNA: TGTGCCAGCAGCTTAGACAGGGGGCACTCCAATGAGCAGTTCTTC
CDR3 protein: CASSLDRGHSNEQFF

V gene: TRBV15
clone size: .
D gene: TRBD1
J gene: TRBJ2-1
CDR3 DNA: TGTGCCACCAGCAGCCGGGACAGCGAGGGGAATGAGCAGTTCTTC
CDR3 protein: CATSSRDSEGNEQFF

V gene: TRBV5-6
clone size: .
D gene: TRBD2
J gene: TRBJ2-2
CDR3 DNA: TGTGCCAGCAGCCTGGGACTAGCCGAGGGCACCGGGGAGCTGTTTTTT
CDR3 protein: CASSLGLAEGTGELFF

V gene: TRBV2
clone size: .
D gene: .
J gene: TRBJ1-1
CDR3 DNA: TGTGCCAGCAGTGATTCCGGCCGGAACACTGAAGCTTTCTTT
CDR3 protein: CASSDSGRNTEAFF

V gene: TRBV11-3
clone size: .
D gene: TRBD2
J gene: TRBJ2-1
CDR3 DNA: TGTGCCAGCAGCTCGACCGGGACTAGCGGGATAAGGCATGAGCAGTTCTTC
CDR3 protein: CASSSTGTSGIRHEQFF

V gene: TRBV5-1
clone size: .
D gene: .
J gene: TRBJ2-6
CDR3 DNA: TGCGCCAGCAGCTTGGAATGGGGCAGATACTCTGGGGCCAACGTCCTGACTTTC
CDR3 protein: CASSLEWGRYSGANVLTF

V gene: TRBV19
clone size: .
D gene: TRBD1
J gene: TRBJ2-5
CDR3 DNA: TGTGCCAGTAGGAGGACCCGGGACAGGTACCAAGAGACCCAGTACTTC
CDR3 protein: CASRRTRDRYQETQYF

V gene: TRBV27
clone size: .
D gene: TRBD1
J gene: TRBJ1-2
CDR3 DNA: TGTGCCAGCAGTCCTCGGACAGGTGCTAACTATGGCTACACCTTC
CDR3 protein: CASSPRTGANYGYTF